The 30 T cell receptor beta chains below were found in one sample sequenced in a study of T cell responses to AZD1222 COVID-19 vaccine. Repertoires were generated with immunoSEQ multiplex PCR, while TCRdb's copy carries only in-frame clones and drops some. The sample contains 100,000 to 120,000 clones, approximately 90% of which appear only once. Sequencing was performed on peripheral blood, taken on day 0 of AZD1222 vaccination. Every receptor here comes from an adult in good health.

The V call is TRBV7-9, the J call TRBJ1-2; no firm D call. V was trimmed by 4 bases and J by 8 bases, leaving 14 bases between them. CDR3 length: 13 amino acids. The germline V gene has CDR1 SEHNR and CDR2 FQNEAQ (reference sequence). The CDR3 DNA reads as TGTGCCAGCAGCTCTAACGCGGCGAGGGGCTACACCTTC. Amino acids: CASSSNAARGYTF. Supplemented by reference TRBV7-9 and TRBJ1-2, the full variable domain reads DTGVSQNPRHKITKRGQNVTFRCDPISEHNRLYWYRQTLGQGPEFLTYFQNEAQLEKSRLLSDRFSAERPKGSFSTLEIQRTEQGDSAMYLCASSSNAARGYTFGSGTRLTVV.

The rearrangement links TRBV27 to TRBJ2-1, with TRBD2 identical over 8 bases. From germline, CDR1 is MNHEY and CDR2 SMNVEV (reference sequence). The CDR3 contains 16 residues. The V gene end was trimmed by 6 bases and the J gene end by 3 bases; junction bases not matched to a gene: 10. This CDR3 is CASSTKAGALYNEQFF. CDR3 nucleotides: TGTGCCAGCAGCACTAAAGCGGGGGCCCTCTACAATGAGCAGTTCTTC.

CDR3 in amino acids: CASSRDSNYGYTF. The CDR3 nucleotides read TGTGCCAGCTCACGGGACAGCAACTATGGCTACACCTTC. The chain employs TRBV18 and TRBJ1-2, with TRBD1 matching 7 bases. Germline CDR1 is KGHSH and CDR2 is LQKENI. This CDR3 has 13 amino acids. J gave up 2 bases and V 4 bases, and 1 base lay outside the gene matches.

The CDR3, as DNA: TGTGCCAGCAGTGACAATAGCGGGCCGCTAGATACGCAGTATTTT. This encodes CASSDNSGPLDTQYF. The J gene is TRBJ2-3, the V gene TRBV2; the match to TRBD2 covers 7 bases. J lost 5 bases, V lost 3 bases, and 8 bases had no gene match. CDR1 SNHLY and CDR2 FYNNEI come from the germline V gene. This CDR3 region has 15 residues.

This rearrangement joins TRBV19 to TRBJ1-6; D remains ambiguous. Trimming took 1 base from V and 10 from J, leaving 5 bases between them. Germline loops: CDR1 LNHDA, CDR2 SQIVND (reference sequence). This CDR3 comprises 12 residues. DNA of the CDR3: TGTGCCAGTAGTATAGGGGAATCACCCCTCCACTTT. It yields the protein CASSIGESPLHF.

A single count supports this clone. V usage is TRBV7-6 and J usage is TRBJ2-7, with D possibly being TRBD1 (5 bases). CDR1 is SGHVS and CDR2 is FNYEAQ in the germline V gene. CDR3 length: 13 residues. The germline V and J ends were trimmed by 2 bases and 4 bases, with 9 bases remaining between them. The CDR3 reads CASSLQGKYEQYF. CDR3 DNA: TGTGCCAGCAGCTTACAGGGTAAATACGAGCAGTACTTC.

The gene calls are TRBV2 and TRBJ2-2, with TRBD2 matching 10 bases. Unmatched junction bases numbered 5, after V lost 6 bases and J lost 4 bases. The CDR3 is 15 residues long. Germline V gene data show CDR1 as SNHLY and CDR2 as FYNNEI. The CDR3 spells CASRAGGPSTGELFF. CDR3 nucleotides: TGTGCCAGCAGAGCGGGAGGGCCGAGCACCGGGGAGCTGTTTTTT. The full variable domain, rest sourced from reference TRBV2 and TRBJ2-2, is EPEVTQTPSHQVTQMGQEVILRCVPISNHLYFYWYRQILGQKVEFLVSFYNNEISEKSEIFDDQFSVERPDGSNFTLKIRSTKLEDSAMYFCASRAGGPSTGELFFGEGSRLTVL.

The chain carries TRBV5-4 and TRBJ1-3; no clear D gene. V was pared by 2 bases and J by 4 bases, with 13 bases between. The CDR3 length is 15 residues. Germline V gene sequence: CDR1 SGHNT, CDR2 YYREEE (reference sequence). The CDR3 DNA sequence: TGTGCCAGCAGCTTAGCCCCCGCGAGGGGAAACACCATATATTTT. This gives the protein CASSLAPARGNTIYF.

This chain connects TRBV15 to TRBJ1-3; D is undetermined. CDR1 is LNHNV and CDR2 is YYDKDF in the germline V gene (reference sequence). CDR3 length: 19 amino acids. The V and J ends lost 0 bases and 6 bases respectively, with 24 bases between them. CDR3 in DNA: TGTGCCACCAGCAGAGATGAAGGGAAGACACGTATAACCTTAAACACCATATATTTT. This gives the protein CATSRDEGKTRITLNTIYF.

V usage is TRBV2 and J usage is TRBJ2-1; D gene unclear. CDR1 and CDR2 from the germline V gene are SNHLY and FYNNEI. The germline V and J ends were trimmed by 7 bases and 3 bases, with 4 bases remaining between them. The CDR3 totals 11 residues. CDR3 loop: CASKVYNEQFF. CDR3 DNA: TGTGCCAGCAAAGTCTACAATGAGCAGTTCTTC.

The chain joins TRBV6-2 or TRBV6-3 to TRBJ1-2; D is unresolved. V was clipped by 1 base and J by 5 bases, with 5 bases between them. Looked up from germline, CDR1 is MNHEY and CDR2 is SVGEGT. The CDR3 sequence is 12 residues long. This CDR3 is CASSYLSYGYTF. DNA for the CDR3: TGTGCCAGCAGTTACTTGTCGTATGGCTACACCTTC.

V and J are TRBV3-1 (or the pseudogene TRBV3-2) and TRBJ1-6; D possibly corresponds to TRBD1 (5 bases). The length of the CDR3 is 18 residues. V shed 0 bases and J shed 7 bases, with 19 bases lying between them. Per germline, CDR1 LGHDT and CDR2 YNNKEL (reference sequence). CDR3 region: CASSQDWGGGWGNSPLHF. CDR3 sequence (DNA): TGTGCCAGCAGCCAAGATTGGGGCGGTGGGTGGGGAAATTCACCCCTCCACTTT.

V gene TRBV5-4 combines with J gene TRBJ1-1; TRBD1 matches 10 bases. The CDR3 consists of 14 residues. CDR1 is SGHNT, CDR2 YYREEE, per germline (reference sequence). V lost 4 bases to trimming and J lost 6 bases; unmatched junction nucleotides: 6. CDR3 residues: CASSRDRGLPEAFF. The CDR3 DNA follows: TGTGCCAGCAGCCGGGACAGGGGATTACCTGAAGCTTTCTTT.

The chain uses TRBV3-1 (or the pseudogene TRBV3-2) and TRBJ2-7; D unclear. The germline V gene has CDR1 LGHDT and CDR2 YNNKEL (reference sequence). The V end was cut by 2 bases, the J end by 6 bases, with 14 bases between. This CDR3 is built from 14 residues. CDR3 residues: CASSQWSARTEQYF. CDR3 coding DNA: TGTGCCAGCAGCCAATGGTCCGCTAGGACCGAGCAGTACTTC.

The V call is TRBV4-1, the J call TRBJ2-1, with a weak D call TRBD2 (6 bases). The ends were cut back, 6 bases at V and 1 base at J, with 13 bases in the middle. The V gene's germline CDR1 is MGHRA and CDR2 YSYEKL. This CDR3 has 15 residues. Here the CDR3 reads CASSATRSSYNEQFF. In DNA, the CDR3 is TGCGCCAGCAGTGCGACTAGAAGTTCCTACAATGAGCAGTTCTTC.

The V and J genes are TRBV10-2 and TRBJ1-6; no reliable D call. The CDR3 runs 12 residues. The germline CDR1 and CDR2 sequences are WSHSY and SAAADI. V was trimmed by 6 bases and J by 9 bases, leaving 9 bases between them. CDR3 DNA: TGCGCCAGCAGGCCCATGGGTTCACCCCTCCACTTT. Amino acid sequence: CASRPMGSPLHF.

This clone is a singleton in its sample. The rearrangement uses TRBV6-5 and TRBJ1-1; the D gene is possibly TRBD1 (6 bases). Trimming left V 5 bases short and J 0 bases short, with 10 bases between. The CDR3 totals 14 residues. Germline loops: CDR1 MNHEY, CDR2 SVGAGI. The CDR3 DNA sequence: TGTGCCAGCAGTAGGGGGGCGGTGAACACTGAAGCTTTCTTT. Translated: CASSRGAVNTEAFF.

The chain uses TRBV30 and TRBJ2-1; D unclear. CDR1 is GTSNPN, CDR2 SVGIG, per germline (reference sequence). V lost 4 bases, J lost 2 bases, and 15 bases lay in between. The CDR3 spans 15 residues. This chain's CDR3 is CAWILRSRAYNEQFF. The DNA of the CDR3 is TGTGCCTGGATATTAAGGTCCCGGGCCTACAATGAGCAGTTCTTC.

The chain joins TRBV30 to TRBJ1-5, with TRBD1 identical over 7 bases. This CDR3 is built from 15 residues. V lost 2 bases and J lost 6; bases outside the gene matches: 10. Per the germline V gene, CDR1 is GTSNPN and CDR2 is SVGIG (reference sequence). The CDR3 nucleotides are TGTGCCTGGAGTCCCGGGACAGTGTACGTTCAGCCCCAGCATTTT. It codes for CAWSPGTVYVQPQHF.

This clone was detected only a few times. V is TRBV12-2 and J is TRBJ1-1. TRBV12-2 is described as a pseudogene. This CDR3 has 16 residues. CDR3 loop: CASRLAHSGGDTEAFF. Here the CDR3 DNA reads TGTGCAAGTCGCTTAGCCCACTCAGGGGGGGACACTGAAGCTTTCTTT.

This sequence joins TRBV2 and TRBJ2-2; D gene unclear. The CDR3 extends over 14 amino acids. With 8 bases removed from V and 9 bases from J, the gap between germline ends came to 19 bases. Germline-derived CDR1 and CDR2 are SNHLY and FYNNEI. CDR3: CASGGNSGFRELFF. CDR3 DNA: TGTGCCAGCGGTGGAAACTCAGGATTCCGGGAGCTGTTTTTT.

The rearrangement joins TRBV12-3 or TRBV12-4 to TRBJ1-1, with 7 positions matching TRBD1. V was clipped by 8 bases and J by 7 bases; unmatched bases: 4. The CDR3 has 11 amino acids. The CDR3: CASVGTDEAFF. CDR3 bases: TGTGCCAGCGTGGGGACAGATGAAGCTTTCTTT.

About this clone: Distinct nucleotide sequences in the sample also encode this CDR3. The chain couples TRBV20-1 to TRBJ1-1; D gene unclear. CDR3 size: 10 residues. V gave up 4 bases and J gave up 0 bases, with 0 bases separating them. The germline V gene has CDR1 DFQATT and CDR2 SNEGSKA (reference sequence). CDR3 nucleotides: TGCAGTGCTATGAACACTGAAGCTTTCTTT. Translation gives CSAMNTEAFF.

The chain recombines TRBV27 with TRBJ1-1, with 8 nucleotides matching TRBD1. The V gene's germline CDR1 is MNHEY and CDR2 SMNVEV (reference sequence). CDR3 length: 12 residues. Trimming removed 3 bases from V and 10 bases from J; junction bases left unmatched: 4. In DNA form, the CDR3 reads TGTGCCAGCAGTTTTAGACAGGGGAGAGCTTTCTTT. Protein product: CASSFRQGRAFF.

The CDR3 nucleotides read TGTGCCAGCAGTAGGACTAGCGGGAGCCTCACCGGGGAGCTGTTTTTT. Protein: CASSRTSGSLTGELFF. The chain has TRBV4-2 and TRBJ2-2; 13 nucleotides line up with TRBD2. The CDR3 is 16 amino acids. The trim removed 6 bases at V and 4 bases at J, leaving 5 bases unmatched. CDR1 and CDR2 (germline): LGHNA, YNFKEQ.

This clone rates as medium-sized. The chain carries TRBV4-1 and TRBJ2-1; 9 nucleotides line up with TRBD1. Germline CDR1 is MGHRA and CDR2 is YSYEKL. V lost 0 bases, J lost 7 bases, and 7 bases stayed unmatched. The CDR3 extends over 16 amino acids. The CDR3 nucleotides are TGCGCCAGCAGCCAAGATAGAACAGGGGGCTGGAATGAGCAGTTCTTC. Residues: CASSQDRTGGWNEQFF.

The rearrangement joins TRBV6-5 to TRBJ1-2; 7 bases line up with TRBD1. The V gene's germline CDR1 is MNHEY and CDR2 SVGAGI. V shed 6 bases, J shed 2 bases, and the junction held 0 bases outside the gene matches. The CDR3 runs 12 residues. The CDR3 reads CASRQGNYGYTF. The CDR3 nucleotides read TGTGCCAGCAGACAGGGGAACTATGGCTACACCTTC.

The chain employs TRBV5-5 and TRBJ1-1; D call uncertain. The CDR3 has 14 residues. The germline V and J ends were trimmed by 4 bases and 0 bases, with 10 bases remaining between them. The germline V gene encodes CDR1 SGHKS and CDR2 YYEKEE (reference sequence). The CDR3 protein is CASSATVLNTEAFF. CDR3 DNA sequence: TGTGCCAGCAGCGCGACTGTGTTGAACACTGAAGCTTTCTTT.

The chain is built from TRBV7-8 and TRBJ2-7; 9 positions match TRBD2. This CDR3 is 16 amino acids long. Germline CDR1 and CDR2: SGHVS and FQNEAQ. Trimming cost V 5 bases and J 2 bases; bases outside gene matches: 10. The chain's CDR3 is CASSDGASGITYEQYF. Written as DNA, the CDR3 is TGTGCCAGCAGCGATGGGGCTAGCGGGATAACCTACGAGCAGTACTTC.

This clone was seen a few times. This rearrangement joins TRBV7-8 to TRBJ1-1, with D unclear. Deletions cut 5 bases from V and 7 bases from J, with 17 bases between. The CDR3 runs 14 residues. Germline V gene lookup returns CDR1 SGHVS and CDR2 FQNEAQ. The CDR3 DNA is TGTGCCAGCAGCCTCACACCCCTCGTGGGTGAAGCTTTCTTT. The encoded protein is CASSLTPLVGEAFF.